This TCR beta chain was profiled in a study of blood T cell repertoires in COVID-19. The CDR3 runs 16 residues. CDR1 LGHDT and CDR2 YNNKEL come from the germline V gene (reference sequence). V was cut by 0 bases and J by 1 base, with 12 bases left in between. Per the original data handling: Cell counts per sample came from amplifying reference gene primers. Generated by immunoSEQ multiplex PCR, the TCRdb table keeps only in-frame clones and is missing some. V, J and clone size derive from that table, while D and trimming were established from the DNA sequence. The data hold hundreds of thousands of clones, with 80% to 90% observed a single time.

The sequence was obtained from a woman aged 70-85 years with acute or convalescent COVID-19. This chain links TRBV3-1 (or the pseudogene TRBV3-2) with TRBJ1-2; the D gene is possibly TRBD1 (5 bases). The sequencing sample was made of peripheral blood. Here the CDR3 DNA reads TGTGCCAGCAGCCAAGAAGCGACAGCTTATAACTATGGCTACACCTTC. Translating it yields CASSQEATAYNYGYTF.